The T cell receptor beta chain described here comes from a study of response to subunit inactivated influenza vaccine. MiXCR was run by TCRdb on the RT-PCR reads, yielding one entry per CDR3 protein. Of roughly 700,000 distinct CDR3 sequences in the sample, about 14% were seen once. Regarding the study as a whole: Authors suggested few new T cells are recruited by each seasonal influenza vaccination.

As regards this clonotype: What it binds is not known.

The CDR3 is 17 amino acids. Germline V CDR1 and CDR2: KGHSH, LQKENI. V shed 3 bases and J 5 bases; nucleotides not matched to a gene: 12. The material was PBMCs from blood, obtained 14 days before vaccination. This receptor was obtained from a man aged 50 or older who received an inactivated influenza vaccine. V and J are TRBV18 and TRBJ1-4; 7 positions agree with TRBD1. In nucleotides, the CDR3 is TGTGCCAGCTCACCGTCAACAGGGGTCAGATCCAATGAAAAACTGTTTTTT. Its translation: CASSPSTGVRSNEKLFF.